These T cell receptor beta chains were read from a single sample in a study of cytomegalovirus exposure and HLA in healthy donors. The assay was immunoSEQ multiplex PCR, and TCRdb's table has in-frame clones only and misses some. The sample includes 43,000 or so clones, around 90% seen only once; the top ten take over 5.5%. The source material was PBMCs. The receptors were gathered from a man aged 18 to 29 in good health and CMV-seronegative. Both conserved end residues are part of each CDR3. The D gene is left open where the match is weak. Expanded clones get a size class; other rows say once, few or many, or leave the size out.

>TRBV19|NA|NA
CASSETGLSNQPQHF
>TRBV4-2|TRBD2|NA
CASSQQRGGQLDTQYF
>TRBV19|NA|NA
CASSIRGPSYEQYF
>TRBV2|TRBD2|NA
CASRATSGGHNEQFF
>TRBV7-6|TRBD1|NA
CASSLDRVPSYEQYF
>TRBV25-1|TRBD1|NA
CASSEPDRGDREQYF
>TRBV6-5|TRBD2|NA
CASRTSGWNNEQFF
>TRBV5-5|TRBD1|NA
CASSLSIAGGQETQYF
>TRBV5-1|NA|NA
CASSLGTPSYGYTF
>TRBV5-4|NA|NA
CASSLDRDRFENIQYF
>TRBV9|TRBD1|NA
CASSVGQDPNQPQHF
>TRBV11-2|NA|NA
CASSPILLADTQYF
>TRBV11-3|NA|NA
CASSPPGLPDTQYF
>TRBV6-4|TRBD1|once
CASSDSPTGNTDTQYF
>TRBV15|TRBD1|NA
CATSRDGTGAIGSPLHF
>TRBV28|TRBD1|NA
CASSPRDRVSQAQHF